The sequence of this TCR beta chain was determined in a study of T cells in Graves' hyperthyroidism and ophthalmopathy. General study results and limits: From stable hyperthyroidism, ophthalmopathy was separated by a 13 V-J model. Most expanded thyroid clonotypes above 0.001 also appeared in blood.

Those with hyperthyroidism were 18 to 65 years old, newly diagnosed, and ill for under 2 months. Using less than 12 ml of fresh peripheral blood, PBMCs were prepared. Amplification of TCR beta CDR3 regions used RNA as the template. First-round RT-PCR targeting the TCR CDR3 was performed with the HTBI primer set. MiXCR, run by TCRdb on the multiplex PCR reads, gives a single entry per CDR3 protein. The sample lists around 720,000 distinct CDR3 sequences, 30% to 40% seen once, with less than 40% in the top ten. The CDR3 consists of 13 residues. CDR1 is SGHNT and CDR2 is YYREEE in the germline V gene (reference sequence). Trimming took off 3 bases at V and 5 bases at J, with 11 bases between the two ends. This clonotype appeared once. As yet, its antigen is unknown.

The chain links TRBV5-4 to TRBJ2-5, with D tentatively TRBD1 or TRBD2 (5 bases each). Sequencing input: blood. The receptor's source is a woman in her thirties or forties with Graves' hyperthyroidism. For the CDR3, the DNA is TGTGCCAGCAGCTCGAACAGGAGGGAGACCCAGTACTTC. This codes for CASSSNRRETQYF.